The entry that follows covers one T cell receptor (beta chain) sequence. Its antigen is currently unknown. The data stem from a study of CD4+ T cells in melanoma. Whole-study results and caveats: CD8+ T cell, macrophage and B cell function reportedly correlated with neoantigen-specific CD4+ T cells. Diverse differentiation states were reported for melanoma neoantigen-specific CD4+ T cells.

Trimming took 7 bases from V and 3 from J; bases not matched to a gene: 6. Germline V lookup: CDR1 SNHLY, CDR2 FYNNEI. The CDR3 has 14 residues. Measured with immunoSEQ multiplex PCR; TCRdb has only the in-frame clones, and not every one. Of more than 13,000 clones in the sample, 50% to 75% were seen once. The chain is built from TRBV2 and TRBJ1-2; 9 positions agree with TRBD1. The source of this sequence is a human donor with melanoma. Sequencing used cells from a culture (not recorded whether cultured in vitro). The CDR3 region has the DNA TGTGCCAGCAACCGGGACAGGGAGGACTATGGCTACACCTTC. Amino acid sequence: CASNRDREDYGYTF.